This T cell receptor beta chain was captured in a study of blood T cells in healthy people across ages. Each donor was a healthy Caucasian individual from Russia, aged roughly 6 to 100. J lost 12 bases, V lost 1 base, and 9 bases had no gene match. Germline CDR1 and CDR2: SGDLS and YYNGEE. This CDR3 has 14 amino acids. Combining a sample-barcoded 5' primer with a J-beta primer mix, a second PCR ran for about 7 to 12 cycles. TCRdb reprocessed the 5' RACE reads via MiXCR and lists one record per CDR3 protein. The table includes hundreds of thousands of distinct CDR3 sequences, about 34% detected once. General study results and limits: Older age coincided with a roughly linear decline in TCR beta diversity per million T cells.

This clonotype was found a few times. Its antigen remains unidentified. The V and J genes are TRBV9 and TRBJ1-4; 7 positions agree with TRBD1. The sequencing input was blood. This clonotype was obtained from a woman of 80 years or more in good health. The CDR3 here is CASSVQGGLGELFF. Here the CDR3 DNA reads TGTGCCAGCAGCGTACAAGGGGGCCTGGGGGAACTGTTTTTT.